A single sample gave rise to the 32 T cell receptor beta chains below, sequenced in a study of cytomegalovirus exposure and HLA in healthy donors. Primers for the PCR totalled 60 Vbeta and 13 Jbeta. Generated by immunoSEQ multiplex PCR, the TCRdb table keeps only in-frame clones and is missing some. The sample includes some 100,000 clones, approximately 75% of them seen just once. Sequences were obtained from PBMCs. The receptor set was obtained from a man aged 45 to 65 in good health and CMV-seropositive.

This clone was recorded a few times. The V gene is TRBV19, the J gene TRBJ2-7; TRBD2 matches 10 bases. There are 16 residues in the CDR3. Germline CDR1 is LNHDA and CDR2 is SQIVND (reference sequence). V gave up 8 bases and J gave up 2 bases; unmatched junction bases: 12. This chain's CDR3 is CASRPSAGGITYEQYF. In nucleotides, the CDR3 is TGTGCCAGTCGACCCTCAGCGGGGGGGATAACCTACGAGCAGTACTTC.

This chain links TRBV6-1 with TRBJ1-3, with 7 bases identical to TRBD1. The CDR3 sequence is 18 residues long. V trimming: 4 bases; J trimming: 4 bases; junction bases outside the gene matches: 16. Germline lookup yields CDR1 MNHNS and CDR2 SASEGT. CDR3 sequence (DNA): TGTGCCAGCAGTGGTTTTCGGACAGGTCGTCGGCGGGGAAACACCATATATTTT. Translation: CASSGFRTGRRRGNTIYF.

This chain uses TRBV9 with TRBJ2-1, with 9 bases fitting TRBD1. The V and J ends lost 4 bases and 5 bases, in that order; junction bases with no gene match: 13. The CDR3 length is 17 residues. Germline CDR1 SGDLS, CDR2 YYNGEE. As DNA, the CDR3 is TGTGCCAGCAGCAGGAACCTAGAGACAGGGGGGCACAATGAGCAGTTCTTC. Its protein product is CASSRNLETGGHNEQFF.

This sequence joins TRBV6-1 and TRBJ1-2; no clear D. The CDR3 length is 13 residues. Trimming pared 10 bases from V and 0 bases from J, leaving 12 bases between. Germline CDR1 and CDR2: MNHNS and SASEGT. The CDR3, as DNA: TGTGCCATCCGGACGGGAGCTAACTATGGCTACACCTTC. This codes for CAIRTGANYGYTF.

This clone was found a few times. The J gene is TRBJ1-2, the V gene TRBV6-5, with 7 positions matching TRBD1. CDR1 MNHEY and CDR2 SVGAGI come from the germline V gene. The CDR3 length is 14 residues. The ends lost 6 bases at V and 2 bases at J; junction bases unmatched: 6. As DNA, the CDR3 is TGTGCCAGCAGACCGGACAGGACCAACTATGGCTACACCTTC. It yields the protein CASRPDRTNYGYTF.

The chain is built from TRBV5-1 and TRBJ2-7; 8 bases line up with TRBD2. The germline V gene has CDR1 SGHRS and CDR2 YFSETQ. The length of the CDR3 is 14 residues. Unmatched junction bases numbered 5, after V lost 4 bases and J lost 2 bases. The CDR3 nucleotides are TGCGCCAGCAGCCCGGGAGGGCCTCCCTACGAGCAGTACTTC. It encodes CASSPGGPPYEQYF.

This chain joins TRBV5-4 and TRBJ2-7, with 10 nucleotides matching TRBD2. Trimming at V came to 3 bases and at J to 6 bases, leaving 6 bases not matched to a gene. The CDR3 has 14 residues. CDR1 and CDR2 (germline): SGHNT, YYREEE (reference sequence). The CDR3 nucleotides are TGTGCCAGCAGCTGGACTAGCGGACTGGGCGAGCAGTACTTC. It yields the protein CASSWTSGLGEQYF.

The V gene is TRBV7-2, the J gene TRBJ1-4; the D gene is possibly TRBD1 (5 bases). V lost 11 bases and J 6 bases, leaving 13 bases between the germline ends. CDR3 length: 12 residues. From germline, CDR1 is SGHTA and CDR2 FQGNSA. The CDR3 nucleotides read TGTGCCGTGCTTGGGGGGGATGAAAAACTGTTTTTT. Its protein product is CAVLGGDEKLFF.

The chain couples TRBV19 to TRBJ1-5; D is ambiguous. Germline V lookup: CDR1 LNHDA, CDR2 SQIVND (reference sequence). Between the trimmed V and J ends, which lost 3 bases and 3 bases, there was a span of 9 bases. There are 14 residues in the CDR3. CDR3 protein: CASSIEGINQPQHF. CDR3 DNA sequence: TGTGCCAGTAGTATCGAGGGAATCAATCAGCCCCAGCATTTT.

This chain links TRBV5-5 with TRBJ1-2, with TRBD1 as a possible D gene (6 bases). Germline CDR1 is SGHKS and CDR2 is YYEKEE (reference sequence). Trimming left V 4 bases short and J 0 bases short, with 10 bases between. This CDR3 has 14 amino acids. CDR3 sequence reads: CASSPWTANYGYTF. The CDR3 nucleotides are TGTGCCAGCAGCCCCTGGACAGCTAACTATGGCTACACCTTC. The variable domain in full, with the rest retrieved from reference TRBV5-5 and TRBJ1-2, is DAGVTQSPTHLIKTRGQQVTLRCSPISGHKSVSWYQQVLGQGPQFIFQYYEKEERGRGNFPDRFSARQFPNYSSELNVNALLLGDSALYLCASSPWTANYGYTFGSGTRLTVV.

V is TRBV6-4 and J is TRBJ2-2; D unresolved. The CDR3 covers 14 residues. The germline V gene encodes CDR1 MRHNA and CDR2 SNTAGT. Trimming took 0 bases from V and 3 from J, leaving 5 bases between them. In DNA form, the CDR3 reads TGTGCCAGCAGTGACTCCATTGACACCGGGGAGCTGTTTTTT. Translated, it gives CASSDSIDTGELFF.

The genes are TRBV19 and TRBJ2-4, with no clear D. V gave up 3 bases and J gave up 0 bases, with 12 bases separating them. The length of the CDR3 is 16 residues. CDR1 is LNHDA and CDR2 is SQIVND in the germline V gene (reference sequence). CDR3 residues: CASSISTHLAKNIQYF. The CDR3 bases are TGTGCCAGTAGTATCTCCACTCACCTAGCCAAAAACATTCAGTACTTC.

The DNA for the CDR3 is TGTGCCAGCAGCCTAAACAGGGGCCCGGCCTACGAGCAGTACTTC. This codes for CASSLNRGPAYEQYF. V and J are TRBV7-2 and TRBJ2-7; the match to TRBD1 covers 7 bases. Germline-derived CDR1 and CDR2 are SGHTA and FQGNSA. With 5 bases clipped from V and 2 bases from J, the junction kept 9 bases outside the gene matches. CDR3 length equals 15 residues.

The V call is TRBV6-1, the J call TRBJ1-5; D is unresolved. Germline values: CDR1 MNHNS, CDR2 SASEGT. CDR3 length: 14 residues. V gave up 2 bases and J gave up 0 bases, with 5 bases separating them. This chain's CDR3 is CASSELYSNQPQHF. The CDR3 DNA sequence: TGTGCCAGCAGTGAACTATATAGCAATCAGCCCCAGCATTTT.

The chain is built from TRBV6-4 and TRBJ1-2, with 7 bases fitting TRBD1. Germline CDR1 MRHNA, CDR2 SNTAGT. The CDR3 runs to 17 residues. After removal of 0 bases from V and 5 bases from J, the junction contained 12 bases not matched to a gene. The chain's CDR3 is CASSDSISTDRTYGYTF. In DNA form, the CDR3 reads TGTGCCAGCAGTGACTCGATATCAACGGACAGGACTTATGGCTACACCTTC.

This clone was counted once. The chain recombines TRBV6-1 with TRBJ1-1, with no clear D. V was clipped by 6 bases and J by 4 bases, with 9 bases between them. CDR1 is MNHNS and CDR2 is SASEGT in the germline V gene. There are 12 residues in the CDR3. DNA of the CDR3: TGTGCCAGCAGAACGTGGAGCACTGAAGCTTTCTTT. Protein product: CASRTWSTEAFF.

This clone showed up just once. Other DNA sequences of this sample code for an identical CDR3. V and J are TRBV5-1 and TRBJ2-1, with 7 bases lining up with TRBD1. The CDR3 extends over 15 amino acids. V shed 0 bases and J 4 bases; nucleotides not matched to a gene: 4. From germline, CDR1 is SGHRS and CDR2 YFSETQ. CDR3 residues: CASSLEGAAYNEQFF. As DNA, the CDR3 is TGCGCCAGCAGCTTGGAGGGGGCCGCTTACAATGAGCAGTTCTTC.

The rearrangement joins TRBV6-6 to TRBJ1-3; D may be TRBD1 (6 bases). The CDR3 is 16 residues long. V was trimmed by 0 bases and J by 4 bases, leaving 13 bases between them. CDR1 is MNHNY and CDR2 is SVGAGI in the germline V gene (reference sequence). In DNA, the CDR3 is TGTGCCAGCAGTTACTCCCGTCCAGGGGTGGGAAACACCATATATTTT. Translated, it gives CASSYSRPGVGNTIYF.

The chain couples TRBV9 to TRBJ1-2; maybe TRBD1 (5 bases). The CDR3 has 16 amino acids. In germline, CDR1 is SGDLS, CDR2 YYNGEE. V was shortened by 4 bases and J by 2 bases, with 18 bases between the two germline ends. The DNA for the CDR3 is TGTGCCAGCAGCCCCTCCCGTGGGGCCGCCAACTATGGCTACACCTTC. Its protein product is CASSPSRGAANYGYTF.

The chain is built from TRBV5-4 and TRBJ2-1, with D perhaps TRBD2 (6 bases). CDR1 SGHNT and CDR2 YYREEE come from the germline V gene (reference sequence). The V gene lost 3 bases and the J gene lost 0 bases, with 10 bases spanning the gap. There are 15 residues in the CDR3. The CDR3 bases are TGTGCCAGCAGCTCGGACGGGGGCTCCTACAATGAGCAGTTCTTC. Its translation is CASSSDGGSYNEQFF.

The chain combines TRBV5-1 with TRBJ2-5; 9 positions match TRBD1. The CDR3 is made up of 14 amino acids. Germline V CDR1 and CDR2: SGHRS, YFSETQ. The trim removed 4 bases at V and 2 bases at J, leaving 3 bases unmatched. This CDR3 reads CASSKTGGQETQYF. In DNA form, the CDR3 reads TGCGCCAGCAGCAAGACAGGGGGACAAGAGACCCAGTACTTC.

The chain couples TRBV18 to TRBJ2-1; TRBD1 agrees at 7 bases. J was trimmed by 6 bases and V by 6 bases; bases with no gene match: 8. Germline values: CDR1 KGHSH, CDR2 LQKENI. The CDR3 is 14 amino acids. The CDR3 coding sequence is TGTGCCAGCTCGGCAACGACAGGGAGCAATGAGCAGTTCTTC. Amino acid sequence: CASSATTGSNEQFF.

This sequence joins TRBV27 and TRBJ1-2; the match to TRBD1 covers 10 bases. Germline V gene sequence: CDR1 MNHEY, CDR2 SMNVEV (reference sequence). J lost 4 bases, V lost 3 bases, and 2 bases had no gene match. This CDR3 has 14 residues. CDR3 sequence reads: CASSLRTGGYGYTF. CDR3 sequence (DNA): TGTGCCAGCAGTTTGAGGACAGGGGGCTATGGCTACACCTTC.

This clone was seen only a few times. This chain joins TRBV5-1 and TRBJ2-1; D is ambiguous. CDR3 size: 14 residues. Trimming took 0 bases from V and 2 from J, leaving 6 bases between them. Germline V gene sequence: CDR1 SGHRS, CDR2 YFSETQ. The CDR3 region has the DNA TGCGCCAGCAGCTTGGCAGATACCTACAATGAGCAGTTCTTC. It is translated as CASSLADTYNEQFF.

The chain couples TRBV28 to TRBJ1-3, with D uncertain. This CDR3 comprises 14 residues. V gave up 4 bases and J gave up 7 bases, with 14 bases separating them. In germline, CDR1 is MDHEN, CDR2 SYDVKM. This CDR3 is CASSSPTMPNTIYF. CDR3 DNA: TGTGCCAGCAGTTCCCCCACAATGCCGAACACCATATATTTT.

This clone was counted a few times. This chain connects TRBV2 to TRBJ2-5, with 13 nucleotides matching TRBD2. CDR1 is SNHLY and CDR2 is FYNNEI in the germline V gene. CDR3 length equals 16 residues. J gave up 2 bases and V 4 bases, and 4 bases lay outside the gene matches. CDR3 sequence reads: CASSVQTSGGQETQYF. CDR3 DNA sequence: TGTGCCAGCAGTGTTCAGACTAGCGGGGGGCAAGAGACCCAGTACTTC.

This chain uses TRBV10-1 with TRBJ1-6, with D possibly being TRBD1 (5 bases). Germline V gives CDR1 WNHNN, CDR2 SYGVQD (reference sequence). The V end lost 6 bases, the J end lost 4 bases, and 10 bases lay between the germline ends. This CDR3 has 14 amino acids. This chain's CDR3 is CASSAGLYNSPLHF. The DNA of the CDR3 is TGCGCCAGCAGCGCGGGACTTTATAATTCACCCCTCCACTTT.

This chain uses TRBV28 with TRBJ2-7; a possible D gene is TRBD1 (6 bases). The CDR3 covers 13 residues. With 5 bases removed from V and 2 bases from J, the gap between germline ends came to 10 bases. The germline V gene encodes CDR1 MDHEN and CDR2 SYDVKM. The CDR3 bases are TGTGCCAGCAGTCCAGGACAGACCTACGAGCAGTACTTC. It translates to CASSPGQTYEQYF. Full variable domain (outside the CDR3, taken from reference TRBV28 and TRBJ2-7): DVKVTQSSRYLVKRTGEKVFLECVQDMDHENMFWYRQDPGLGLRLIYFSYDVKMKEKGDIPEGYSVSREKKERFSLILESASTNQTSMYLCASSPGQTYEQYFGPGTRLTVT.

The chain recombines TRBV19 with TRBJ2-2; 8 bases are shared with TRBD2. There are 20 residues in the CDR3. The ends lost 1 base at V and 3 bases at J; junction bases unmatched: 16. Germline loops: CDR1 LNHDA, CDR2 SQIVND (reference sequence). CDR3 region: CASSIGVGSGTSGDTGELFF. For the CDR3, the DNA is TGTGCCAGTAGTATAGGTGTGGGTAGCGGGACATCGGGAGACACCGGGGAGCTGTTTTTT.

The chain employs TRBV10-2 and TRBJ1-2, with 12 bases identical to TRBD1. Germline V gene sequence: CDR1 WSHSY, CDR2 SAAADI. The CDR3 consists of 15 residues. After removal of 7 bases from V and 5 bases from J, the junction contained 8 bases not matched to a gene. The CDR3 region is CASNPGQGARYGYTF. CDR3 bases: TGCGCCAGCAACCCGGGACAGGGGGCTAGGTATGGCTACACCTTC.

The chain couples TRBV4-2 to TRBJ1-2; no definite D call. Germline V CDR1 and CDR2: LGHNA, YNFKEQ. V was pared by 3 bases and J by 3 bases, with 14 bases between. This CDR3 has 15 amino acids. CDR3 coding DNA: TGTGCCAGCAGCCACTTAAGCGGGGATTACTATGGCTACACCTTC. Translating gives CASSHLSGDYYGYTF.

CDR3 DNA: TGCAGCGCTCCCCCCGAGGGGGCGAATGGCTACACCTTC. This sequence encodes CSAPPEGANGYTF. The chain couples TRBV29-1 to TRBJ1-2; 7 bases are shared with TRBD1. V shed 7 bases, J shed 6 bases, and the junction held 11 bases outside the gene matches. Germline V gene sequence: CDR1 SQVTM, CDR2 ANQGSEA. The CDR3 is 13 residues long.